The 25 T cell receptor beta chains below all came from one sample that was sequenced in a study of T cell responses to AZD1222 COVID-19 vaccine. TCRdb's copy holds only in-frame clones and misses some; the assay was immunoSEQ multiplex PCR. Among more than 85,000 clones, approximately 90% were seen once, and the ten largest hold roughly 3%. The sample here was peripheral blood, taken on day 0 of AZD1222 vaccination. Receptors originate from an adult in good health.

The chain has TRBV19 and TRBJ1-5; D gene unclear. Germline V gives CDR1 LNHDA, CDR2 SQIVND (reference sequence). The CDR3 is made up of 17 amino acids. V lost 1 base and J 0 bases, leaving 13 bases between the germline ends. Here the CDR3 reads CASSIGNRPYSNQPQHF. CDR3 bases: TGTGCCAGTAGTATAGGGAACAGACCTTATAGCAATCAGCCCCAGCATTTT.

The CDR3 DNA is TGTGCCAGCAGCCGTCAGCCGGGCGCAACTAATGAAAAACTGTTTTTT. Residues: CASSRQPGATNEKLFF. V is TRBV4-2 and J is TRBJ1-4, with D uncertain. Germline V gives CDR1 LGHNA, CDR2 YNFKEQ. V shed 4 bases and J shed 0 bases, with 12 bases lying between them. The CDR3 has 16 amino acids.

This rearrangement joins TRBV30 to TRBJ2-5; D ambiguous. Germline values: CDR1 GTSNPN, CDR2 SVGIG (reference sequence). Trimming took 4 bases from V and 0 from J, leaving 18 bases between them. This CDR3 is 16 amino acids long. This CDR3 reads CAWTLGRGVYQETQYF. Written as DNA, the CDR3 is TGTGCCTGGACCCTTGGTCGTGGGGTTTACCAAGAGACCCAGTACTTC.

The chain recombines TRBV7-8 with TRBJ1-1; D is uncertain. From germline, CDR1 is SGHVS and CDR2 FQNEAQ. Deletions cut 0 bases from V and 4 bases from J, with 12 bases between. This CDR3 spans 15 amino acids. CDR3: CASSLALQTGTEAFF. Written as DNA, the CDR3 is TGTGCCAGCAGCTTAGCTTTACAGACCGGCACTGAAGCTTTCTTT.

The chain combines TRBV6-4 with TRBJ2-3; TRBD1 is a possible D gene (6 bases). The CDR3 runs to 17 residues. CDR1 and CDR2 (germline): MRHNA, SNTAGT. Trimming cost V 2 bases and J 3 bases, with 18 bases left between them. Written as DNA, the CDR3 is TGTGCCAGCAGTGACGATGGGCCGTTGGACAGAACAGATACGCAGTATTTT. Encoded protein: CASSDDGPLDRTDTQYF.

The CDR3 region is CASSGNEWGTGRPGANVLTF. The CDR3, as DNA: TGTGCCAGCAGTGGAAATGAGTGGGGGACAGGGAGGCCTGGGGCCAACGTCCTGACTTTC. The chain employs TRBV6-1 and TRBJ2-6; TRBD1 agrees at 9 bases. In germline, CDR1 is MNHNS, CDR2 SASEGT. Unmatched junction bases numbered 15, after V lost 4 bases and J lost 2 bases. The length of the CDR3 is 20 residues.

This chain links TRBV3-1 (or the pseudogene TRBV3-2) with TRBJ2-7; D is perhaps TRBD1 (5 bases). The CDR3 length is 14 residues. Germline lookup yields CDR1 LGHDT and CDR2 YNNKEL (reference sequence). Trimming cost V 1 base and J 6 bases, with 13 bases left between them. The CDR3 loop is CASSQVVGQPEQYF. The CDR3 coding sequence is TGTGCCAGCAGCCAAGTAGTGGGGCAACCCGAGCAGTACTTC.

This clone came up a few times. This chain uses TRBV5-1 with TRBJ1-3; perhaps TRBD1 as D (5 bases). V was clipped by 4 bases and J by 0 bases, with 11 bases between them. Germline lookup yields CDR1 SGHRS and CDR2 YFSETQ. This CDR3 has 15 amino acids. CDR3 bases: TGCGCCAGCAGCGTGGACACGAGCTCTGGAAACACCATATATTTT. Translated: CASSVDTSSGNTIYF.

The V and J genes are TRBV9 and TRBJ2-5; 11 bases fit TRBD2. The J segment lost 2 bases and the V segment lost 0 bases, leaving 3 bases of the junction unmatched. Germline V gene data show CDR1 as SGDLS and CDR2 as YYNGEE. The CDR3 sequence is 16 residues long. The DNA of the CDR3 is TGTGCCAGCAGCGTAGGACTAGCGGGGACACAAGAGACCCAGTACTTC. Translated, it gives CASSVGLAGTQETQYF. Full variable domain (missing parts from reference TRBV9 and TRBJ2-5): DSGVTQTPKHLITATGQRVTLRCSPRSGDLSVYWYQQSLDQGLQFLIQYYNGEERAKGNILERFSAQQFPDLHSELNLSSLELGDSALYFCASSVGLAGTQETQYFGPGTRLLVL.

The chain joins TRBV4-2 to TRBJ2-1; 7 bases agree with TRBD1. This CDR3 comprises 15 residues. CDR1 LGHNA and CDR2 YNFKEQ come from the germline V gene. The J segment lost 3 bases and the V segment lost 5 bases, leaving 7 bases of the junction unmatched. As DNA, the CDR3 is TGTGCCAGCAGCGCCGGTGACAGGGTCTACAATGAGCAGTTCTTC. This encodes CASSAGDRVYNEQFF.

CDR3 bases: TGTGCCAGTACCGCAAGGGGAGGGGCAGGGAGGACCTCCGGCTACACCTTC. Protein: CASTARGGAGRTSGYTF. The rearrangement links TRBV19 to TRBJ1-2; D may be TRBD1 (5 bases). The germline V and J ends were trimmed by 7 bases and 8 bases, with 29 bases remaining between them. The CDR3 totals 17 residues. Per the germline V gene, CDR1 is LNHDA and CDR2 is SQIVND (reference sequence).

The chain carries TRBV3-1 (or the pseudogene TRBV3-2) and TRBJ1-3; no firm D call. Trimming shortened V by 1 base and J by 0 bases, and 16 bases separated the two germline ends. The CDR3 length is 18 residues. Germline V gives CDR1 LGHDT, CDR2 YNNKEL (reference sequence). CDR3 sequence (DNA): TGTGCCAGCAGCCAAGGTCCAACCTCCGCAGGCTCTGGAAACACCATATATTTT. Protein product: CASSQGPTSAGSGNTIYF.

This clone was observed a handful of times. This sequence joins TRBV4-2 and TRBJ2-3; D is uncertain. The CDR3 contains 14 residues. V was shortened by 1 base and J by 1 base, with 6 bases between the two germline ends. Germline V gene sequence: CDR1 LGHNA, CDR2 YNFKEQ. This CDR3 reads CASSQGDGTDTQYF. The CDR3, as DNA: TGTGCCAGCAGCCAAGGAGACGGCACAGATACGCAGTATTTT.

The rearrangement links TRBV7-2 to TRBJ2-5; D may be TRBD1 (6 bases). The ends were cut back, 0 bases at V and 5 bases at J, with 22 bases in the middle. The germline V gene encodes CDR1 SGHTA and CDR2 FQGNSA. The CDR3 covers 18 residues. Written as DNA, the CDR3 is TGTGCCAGCAGCTTAGCCCGTTCAGCCGGGACACCAGGGGAGACCCAGTACTTC. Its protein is CASSLARSAGTPGETQYF.

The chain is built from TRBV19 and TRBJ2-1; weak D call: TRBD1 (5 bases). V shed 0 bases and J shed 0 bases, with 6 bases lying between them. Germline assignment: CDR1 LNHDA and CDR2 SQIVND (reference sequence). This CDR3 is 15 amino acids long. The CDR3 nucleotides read TGTGCCAGTAGTATAGAAGACAGCTCCTACAATGAGCAGTTCTTC. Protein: CASSIEDSSYNEQFF. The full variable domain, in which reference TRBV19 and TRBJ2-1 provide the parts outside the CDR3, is DGGITQSPKYLFRKEGQNVTLSCEQNLNHDAMYWYRQDPGQGLRLIYYSQIVNDFQKGDIAEGYSVSREKKESFPLTVTSAQKNPTAFYLCASSIEDSSYNEQFFGPGTRLTVL.

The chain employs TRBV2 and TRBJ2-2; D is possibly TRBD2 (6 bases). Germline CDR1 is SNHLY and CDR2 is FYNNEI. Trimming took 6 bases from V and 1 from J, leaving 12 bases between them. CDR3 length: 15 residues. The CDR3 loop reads CASRAGTLNTGELFF. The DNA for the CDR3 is TGTGCCAGCAGAGCCGGGACTTTGAACACCGGGGAGCTGTTTTTT.

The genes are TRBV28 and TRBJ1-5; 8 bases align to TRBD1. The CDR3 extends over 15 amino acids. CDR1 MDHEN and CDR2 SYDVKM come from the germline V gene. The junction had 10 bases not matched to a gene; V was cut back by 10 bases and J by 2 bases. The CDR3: CATLDRVGGNQPQHF. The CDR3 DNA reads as TGTGCCACCCTGGACAGGGTGGGGGGCAATCAGCCCCAGCATTTT.

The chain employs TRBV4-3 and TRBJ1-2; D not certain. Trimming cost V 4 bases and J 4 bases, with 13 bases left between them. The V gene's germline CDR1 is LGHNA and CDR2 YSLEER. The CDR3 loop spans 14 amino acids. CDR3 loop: CASSRDKDFYGYTF. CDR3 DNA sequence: TGCGCCAGCAGCCGAGACAAGGATTTCTATGGCTACACCTTC.

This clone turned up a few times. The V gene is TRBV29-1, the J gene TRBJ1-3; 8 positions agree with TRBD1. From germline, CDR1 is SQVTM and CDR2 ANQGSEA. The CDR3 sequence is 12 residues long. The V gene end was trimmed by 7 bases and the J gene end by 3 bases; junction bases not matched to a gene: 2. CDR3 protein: CSGTGNGNTIYF. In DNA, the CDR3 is TGCAGCGGGACAGGGAATGGAAACACCATATATTTT. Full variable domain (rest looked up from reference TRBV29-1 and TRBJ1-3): SAVISQKPSRDICQRGTSLTIQCQVDSQVTMMFWYRQQPGQSLTLIATANQGSEATYESGFVIDKFPISRPNLTFSTLTVSNMSPEDSSIYLCSGTGNGNTIYFGEGSWLTVV.

CDR3 nucleotide sequence: TGTGCCAGCGGGGGGGCCTACGAGCAGTACTTC. The encoded protein is CASGGAYEQYF. This sequence joins TRBV6-5 and TRBJ2-7, with 7 bases identical to TRBD2. Germline CDR1 MNHEY, CDR2 SVGAGI. The CDR3 consists of 11 residues. V dropped 8 bases and J dropped 2; count of bases not matched to a gene: 0.

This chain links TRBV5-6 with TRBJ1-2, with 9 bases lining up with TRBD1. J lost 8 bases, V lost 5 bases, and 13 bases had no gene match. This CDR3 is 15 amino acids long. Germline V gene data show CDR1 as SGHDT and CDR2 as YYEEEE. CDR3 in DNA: TGTGCCAGCAGATTAAGGTCGACAGGGACAGGGGGCTACACCTTC. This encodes CASRLRSTGTGGYTF.

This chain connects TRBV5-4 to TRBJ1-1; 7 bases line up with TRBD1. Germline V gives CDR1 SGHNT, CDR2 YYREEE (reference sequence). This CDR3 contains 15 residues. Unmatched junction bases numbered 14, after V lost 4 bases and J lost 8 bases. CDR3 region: CASSITGEGRREAFF. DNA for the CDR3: TGTGCCAGCAGCATCACAGGGGAAGGCCGACGCGAAGCTTTCTTT.

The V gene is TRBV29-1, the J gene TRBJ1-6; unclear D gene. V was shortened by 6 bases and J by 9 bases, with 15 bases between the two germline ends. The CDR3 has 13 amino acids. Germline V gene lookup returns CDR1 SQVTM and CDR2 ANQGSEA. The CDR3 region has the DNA TGCAGCGTCCAAGGGTCATCAGGTTCACCCCTCCACTTT. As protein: CSVQGSSGSPLHF.

The CDR3 is CASSQERSNTEAFF. The DNA of the CDR3 is TGTGCCAGCAGCCAAGAACGATCGAACACTGAAGCTTTCTTT. This chain uses TRBV7-9 with TRBJ1-1; D unclear. The CDR3 has 14 amino acids. V shed 5 bases and J shed 1 base, with 11 bases lying between them. The germline gives CDR1 SEHNR, CDR2 FQNEAQ (reference sequence).

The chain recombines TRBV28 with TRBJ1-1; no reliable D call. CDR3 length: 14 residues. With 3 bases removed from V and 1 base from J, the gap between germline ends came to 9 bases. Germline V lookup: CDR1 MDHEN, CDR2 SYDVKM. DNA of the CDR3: TGTGCCAGCAGTTTTTACAGAGCGAACACTGAAGCTTTCTTT. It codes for CASSFYRANTEAFF.